This T cell receptor (beta chain) is drawn from a study of CXCR3-negative and CXCR3-positive naive CD8 T cells. Germline assignment: CDR1 SGHVS and CDR2 FNYEAQ. This CDR3 is 14 amino acids long. Study-wide results and limits: Naive CXCR3-positive cells had TRB CDR3s more hydrophobic than those of CXCR3-negative naive cells.

As regards this clonotype: Antigen specificity is unknown.

Researchers prepared the TRB cDNA libraries using 5' RACE with UMI labels. Using the 5' RACE reads, TCRdb records one entry per CDR3 protein without DNA. The sample data list over 70,000 distinct CDR3 sequences. The gene calls are TRBV7-6 and TRBJ2-3; TCRdb names TRBD1, which stays unverified in the absence of DNA. The origin of this receptor is a human donor in good health. Some clones in this sample may be carry-over from other donors' samples. The sample taken for sequencing was naive CXCR3+ CD8+ T cells from blood. Subset noted: CD45RO-CCR7+CD27+CD95- naive CD8+ T cells expressing CXCR3 (TNR3+). The CDR3 is CASSTGQGADTQYF.